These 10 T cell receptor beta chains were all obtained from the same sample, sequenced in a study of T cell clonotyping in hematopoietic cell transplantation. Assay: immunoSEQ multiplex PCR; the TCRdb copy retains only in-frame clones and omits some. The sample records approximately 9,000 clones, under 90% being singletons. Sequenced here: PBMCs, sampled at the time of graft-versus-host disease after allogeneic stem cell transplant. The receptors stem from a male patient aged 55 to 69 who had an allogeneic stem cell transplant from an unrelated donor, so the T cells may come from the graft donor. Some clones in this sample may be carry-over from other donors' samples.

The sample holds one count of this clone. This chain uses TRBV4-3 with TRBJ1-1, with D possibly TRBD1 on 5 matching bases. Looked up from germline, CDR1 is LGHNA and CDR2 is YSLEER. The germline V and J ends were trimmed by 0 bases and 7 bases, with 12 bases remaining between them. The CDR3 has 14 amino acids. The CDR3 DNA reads TGCGCCAGCAGCCAAGATCCGGGGGGTGTTGAAGCTTTCTTT. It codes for CASSQDPGGVEAFF.

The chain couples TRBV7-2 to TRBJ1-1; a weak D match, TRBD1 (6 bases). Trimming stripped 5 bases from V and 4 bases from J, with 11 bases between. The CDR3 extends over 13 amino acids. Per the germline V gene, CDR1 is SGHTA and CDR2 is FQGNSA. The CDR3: CASSRGQSTEAFF. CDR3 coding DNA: TGTGCCAGCAGCCGAGGACAGTCCACTGAAGCTTTCTTT.

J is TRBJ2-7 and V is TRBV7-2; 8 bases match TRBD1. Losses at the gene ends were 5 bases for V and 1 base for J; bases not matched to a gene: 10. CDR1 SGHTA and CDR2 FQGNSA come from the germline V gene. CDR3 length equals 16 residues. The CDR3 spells CASSPRGQVVSYEQYF. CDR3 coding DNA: TGTGCCAGCAGCCCTAGGGGACAGGTCGTTTCCTACGAGCAGTACTTC.

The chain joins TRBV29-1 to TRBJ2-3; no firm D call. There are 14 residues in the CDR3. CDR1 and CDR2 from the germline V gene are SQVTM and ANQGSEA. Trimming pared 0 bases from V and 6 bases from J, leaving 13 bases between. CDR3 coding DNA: TGCAGCGTTGAAGACCCCACCTCAGTGGATACGCAGTATTTT. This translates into CSVEDPTSVDTQYF.

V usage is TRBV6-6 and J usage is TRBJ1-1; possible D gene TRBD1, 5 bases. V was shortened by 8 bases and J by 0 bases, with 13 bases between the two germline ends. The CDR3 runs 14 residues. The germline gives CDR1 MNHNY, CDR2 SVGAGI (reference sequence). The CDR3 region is CASRARGMNTEAFF. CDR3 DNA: TGTGCCAGCCGGGCGAGGGGTATGAACACTGAAGCTTTCTTT.

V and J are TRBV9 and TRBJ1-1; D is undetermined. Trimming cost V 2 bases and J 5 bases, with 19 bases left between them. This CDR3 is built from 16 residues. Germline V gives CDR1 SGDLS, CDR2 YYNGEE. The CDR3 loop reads CASSVHPDAISTEAFF. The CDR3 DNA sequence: TGTGCCAGCAGCGTCCACCCTGACGCAATCTCGACTGAAGCTTTCTTT. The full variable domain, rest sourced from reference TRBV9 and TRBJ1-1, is DSGVTQTPKHLITATGQRVTLRCSPRSGDLSVYWYQQSLDQGLQFLIQYYNGEERAKGNILERFSAQQFPDLHSELNLSSLELGDSALYFCASSVHPDAISTEAFFGQGTRLTVV.

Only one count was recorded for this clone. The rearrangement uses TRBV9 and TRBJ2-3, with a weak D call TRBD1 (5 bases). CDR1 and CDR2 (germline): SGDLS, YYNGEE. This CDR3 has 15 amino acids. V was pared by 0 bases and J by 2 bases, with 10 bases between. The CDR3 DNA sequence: TGTGCCAGCAGCGTAGAGGGGCAGACCACAGATACGCAGTATTTT. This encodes CASSVEGQTTDTQYF.

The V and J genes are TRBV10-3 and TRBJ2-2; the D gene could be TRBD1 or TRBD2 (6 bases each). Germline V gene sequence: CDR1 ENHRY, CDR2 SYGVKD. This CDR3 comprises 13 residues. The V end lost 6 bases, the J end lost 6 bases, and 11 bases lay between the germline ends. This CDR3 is CAIRGGDAGELFF. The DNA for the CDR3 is TGTGCCATCAGGGGGGGCGACGCCGGGGAGCTGTTTTTT.

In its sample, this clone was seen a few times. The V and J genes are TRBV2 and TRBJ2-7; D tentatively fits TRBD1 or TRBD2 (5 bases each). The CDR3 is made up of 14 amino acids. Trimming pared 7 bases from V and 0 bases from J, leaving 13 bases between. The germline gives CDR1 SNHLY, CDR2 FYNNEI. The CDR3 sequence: CASNGDGSSYEQYF. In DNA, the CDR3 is TGTGCCAGCAATGGGGACGGTAGCTCCTACGAGCAGTACTTC. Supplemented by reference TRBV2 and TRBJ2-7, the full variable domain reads EPEVTQTPSHQVTQMGQEVILRCVPISNHLYFYWYRQILGQKVEFLVSFYNNEISEKSEIFDDQFSVERPDGSNFTLKIRSTKLEDSAMYFCASNGDGSSYEQYFGPGTRLTVT.

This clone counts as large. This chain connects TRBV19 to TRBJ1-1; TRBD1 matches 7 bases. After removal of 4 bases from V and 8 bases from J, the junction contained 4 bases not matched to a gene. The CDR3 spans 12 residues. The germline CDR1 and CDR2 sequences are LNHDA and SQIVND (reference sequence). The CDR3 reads CASSTGGREAFF. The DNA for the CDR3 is TGTGCCAGTAGTACAGGGGGACGAGAAGCTTTCTTT. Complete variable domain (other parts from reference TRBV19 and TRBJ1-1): DGGITQSPKYLFRKEGQNVTLSCEQNLNHDAMYWYRQDPGQGLRLIYYSQIVNDFQKGDIAEGYSVSREKKESFPLTVTSAQKNPTAFYLCASSTGGREAFFGQGTRLTVV.